Listed below are T cell receptor beta chains from one sample, sequenced in a study of cytomegalovirus exposure and HLA in healthy donors. Assay: immunoSEQ multiplex PCR; the TCRdb copy retains only in-frame clones and omits some. The table records approximately 67,000 clones, more than 80% of them present only once. The material sequenced was PBMCs. The receptors come from a woman younger than 45 in good health and CMV-seropositive. Both conserved end residues are part of each CDR3. The D gene is left open where the match is weak. Clone size is given for some rows only: seen once, a few or many times, or a class if the clone is expanded.

size	J	V	D	CDR3	DNA
.	TRBJ1-2	TRBV25-1	.	CASSESGGGYTF	TGTGCCAGCAGTGAATCAGGCGGGGGCTACACCTTC
.	TRBJ2-7	TRBV27	.	CASSFLGEVGYEQYF	TGTGCCAGCAGTTTCCTAGGCGAAGTCGGCTACGAGCAGTACTTC
.	TRBJ2-7	TRBV10-1	.	CASSETAYEQYF	TGCGCCAGCAGCGAGACAGCCTACGAGCAGTACTTC
.	TRBJ2-5	TRBV5-4	TRBD1	CASRPFLGTGSETQYF	TGTGCCAGCAGGCCCTTCCTCGGGACAGGTTCCGAGACCCAGTACTTC
.	TRBJ1-1	TRBV30	TRBD1	CAWSRDRENTEAFF	TGTGCCTGGAGTCGGGACAGGGAGAACACTGAAGCTTTCTTT
.	TRBJ2-2	TRBV18	.	CASSLMGAQNTGELFF	TGTGCCAGCTCACTGATGGGGGCTCAGAACACCGGGGAGCTGTTTTTT
.	TRBJ1-2	TRBV28	.	CASSVNRDTYGYTF	TGTGCCAGCAGTGTCAACCGGGACACTTATGGCTACACCTTC
.	TRBJ2-5	TRBV15	TRBD2	CATSTRLAEQETQYF	TGTGCCACCAGCACCCGACTAGCGGAACAAGAGACCCAGTACTTC
.	TRBJ2-7	TRBV5-1	TRBD2	CASRLSPSGRGYEQYF	TGCGCCAGCAGACTTAGCCCTAGCGGGAGGGGTTACGAGCAGTACTTC
.	TRBJ2-1	TRBV29-1	.	CSVAVPWNEQFF	TGCAGCGTTGCGGTCCCTTGGAATGAGCAGTTCTTC
.	TRBJ2-6	TRBV19	.	CASWGGHMSSGANVLTF	TGTGCCAGTTGGGGGGGACATATGAGCTCTGGGGCCAACGTCCTGACTTTC
.	TRBJ2-7	TRBV27	TRBD2	CASTRFSLAAPYEQYF	TGTGCCAGCACCCGCTTTTCCCTAGCGGCGCCCTACGAGCAGTACTTC
once	TRBJ2-3	TRBV6-5	TRBD1	CASRRTTGGADTQYF	TGTGCCAGCAGACGGACGACAGGGGGCGCAGATACGCAGTATTTT
.	TRBJ2-5	TRBV27	.	CASSSSQETQYF	TGTGCCAGCAGTTCTTCCCAAGAGACCCAGTACTTC
once	TRBJ2-1	TRBV19	TRBD2	CASSIGLALYNEQFF	TGTGCCAGTAGTATCGGACTAGCGTTATACAATGAGCAGTTCTTC
.	TRBJ2-5	TRBV15	.	CATSSSGGGEETQYF	TGTGCCACCAGCAGTTCAGGTGGAGGAGAAGAGACCCAGTACTTC
.	TRBJ1-2	TRBV2	.	CASGTQGSLGGYTF	TGTGCCAGCGGAACTCAGGGTAGCCTGGGTGGCTACACCTTC
.	TRBJ2-3	TRBV29-1	TRBD2	CSVDGVAGDTQYF	TGCAGCGTTGATGGGGTAGCGGGAGATACGCAGTATTTT
.	TRBJ2-7	TRBV4-2	TRBD1	CASSQYTGGSYEQYF	TGTGCCAGCAGCCAATACACAGGGGGCTCCTACGAGCAGTACTTC
few	TRBJ2-5	TRBV5-1	.	CASSLSPKVRQETQYF	TGCGCCAGCAGCTTGAGTCCCAAAGTTAGACAAGAGACCCAGTACTTC
.	TRBJ1-2	TRBV11-2	.	CASSLDYPPTGYGYTF	TGTGCCAGCAGCTTAGATTACCCCCCCACGGGGTATGGCTACACCTTC
.	TRBJ2-7	TRBV6-1	TRBD1	CATWDSSYEQYF	TGTGCCACCTGGGACAGCTCCTACGAGCAGTACTTC
.	TRBJ1-5	TRBV2	TRBD1	CASSDTPGQANQPQHF	TGTGCCAGCAGTGACACCCCGGGACAGGCTAATCAGCCCCAGCATTTT
.	TRBJ2-5	TRBV5-1	TRBD2	CASSLASGSGETQYF	TGCGCCAGCAGCTTGGCTAGCGGGAGCGGAGAGACCCAGTACTTC
.	TRBJ2-2	TRBV5-1	TRBD1	CASSPGTGNTGELFF	TGCGCCAGCAGTCCGGGGACAGGCAACACCGGGGAGCTGTTTTTT
.	TRBJ2-1	TRBV19	TRBD2	CASSRFEAGAYNEQFF	TGTGCCAGTAGTAGATTTGAAGCGGGAGCCTACAATGAGCAGTTCTTC
.	TRBJ2-3	TRBV6-1	TRBD2	CASSESASGTSADTQYF	TGTGCCAGCAGTGAATCGGCGAGTGGGACTAGTGCAGATACGCAGTATTTT
.	TRBJ2-1	TRBV9	TRBD2	CASSVGLADNEQFF	TGTGCCAGCAGCGTAGGACTAGCGGACAATGAGCAGTTCTTC
.	TRBJ1-4	TRBV27	TRBD1	CASSLSRDRGLFF	TGTGCCAGCAGTTTATCGAGGGACAGGGGGCTGTTTTTT
.	TRBJ2-7	TRBV4-1	TRBD1	CASSQVGQTSYEQYF	TGCGCCAGCAGCCAAGTGGGACAGACCTCCTACGAGCAGTACTTC
.	TRBJ2-1	TRBV7-3	.	CASSKLRSSYNEQFF	TGTGCCAGCAGCAAATTGAGGAGCTCCTACAATGAGCAGTTCTTC
.	TRBJ2-1	TRBV14	.	CATSARGEQFF	TGTGCCACCTCAGCGAGAGGCGAGCAGTTCTTC
.	TRBJ1-2	TRBV6-4	.	CASKIPIKTDNYGYTF	TGTGCCAGCAAAATCCCCATAAAAACAGACAACTATGGCTACACCTTC
.	TRBJ2-3	TRBV18	TRBD1	CASSPRMGQVRDTQYF	TGTGCCAGCTCACCACGCATGGGACAGGTCAGAGATACGCAGTATTTT
.	TRBJ1-1	TRBV6-6	.	CASAKGYLESTEAFF	TGTGCCAGTGCGAAGGGGTATTTGGAGAGCACTGAAGCTTTCTTT